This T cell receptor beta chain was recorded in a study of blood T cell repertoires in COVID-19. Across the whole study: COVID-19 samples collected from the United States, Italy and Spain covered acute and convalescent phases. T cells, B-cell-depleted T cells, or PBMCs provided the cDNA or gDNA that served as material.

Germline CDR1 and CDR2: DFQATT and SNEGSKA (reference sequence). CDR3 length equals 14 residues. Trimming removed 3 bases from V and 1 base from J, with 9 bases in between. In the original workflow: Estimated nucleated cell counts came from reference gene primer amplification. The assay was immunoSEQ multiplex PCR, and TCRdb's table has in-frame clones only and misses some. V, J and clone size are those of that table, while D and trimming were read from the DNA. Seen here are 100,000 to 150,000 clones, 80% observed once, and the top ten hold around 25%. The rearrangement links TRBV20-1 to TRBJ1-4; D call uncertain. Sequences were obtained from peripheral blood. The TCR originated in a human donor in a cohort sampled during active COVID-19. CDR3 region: CSASYGGTNEKLFF. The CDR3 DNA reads TGCAGTGCTAGTTACGGCGGAACTAATGAAAAACTGTTTTTT.